This T cell receptor (beta chain) was recorded in a study of blood T cell repertoires in COVID-19. Across the whole study: Samples of COVID-19 (acute and convalescent) were obtained from the United States, Italy and Spain. The cDNA or gDNA used as material had been derived from T cells, B-cell-depleted T cells, or PBMCs.

V was trimmed by 3 bases and J by 4 bases, leaving 15 bases between them. The CDR3 totals 15 residues. CDR1 MNHEY and CDR2 SVGAGI come from the germline V gene. The authors' processing: Reference gene primer amplification in the assay estimated nucleated cell counts. Measured with immunoSEQ multiplex PCR; TCRdb has only the in-frame clones, and not every one. V, J and clone size were drawn from that table, and D and trimming were deduced from the DNA. The data hold 120,000 or so clones, with about two thirds observed a single time. This chain connects TRBV6-5 to TRBJ1-2, with D tentatively TRBD1 (5 bases). Material: peripheral blood. This receptor was taken from a human donor with acute or convalescent COVID-19. The donor label of this sample is uncertain. CDR3 sequence: CASSYFRGGGYGYTF. The CDR3 bases are TGTGCCAGCAGTTATTTCCGGGGGGGAGGCTATGGCTACACCTTC.